These 26 T cell receptor beta chains share one sample of origin, sequenced in a study of T cell repertoires in cytomegalovirus infection. TCRdb analysed the reads with MiXCR anew, one entry per CDR3 protein. The table lists hundreds of thousands of distinct CDR3 sequences, 35% of them singletons. Sequenced sample: PBMCs. These receptors originate from a human donor in good health (CMV status not recorded). Some clones in this sample may be carry-over from other donors' samples.

This chain uses TRBV7-8 with TRBJ1-1; D is possibly TRBD1 (5 bases). The CDR3 has 15 amino acids. Germline V gene data show CDR1 as SGHVS and CDR2 as FQNEAQ. V was shortened by 5 bases and J by 0 bases, with 13 bases between the two germline ends. The CDR3 sequence: CASSGMGTVNTEAFF. Written as DNA, the CDR3 is TGTGCCAGCAGCGGAATGGGGACGGTGAACACTGAAGCTTTCTTT.

The chain uses TRBV7-6 and TRBJ2-4; D possibly matches TRBD1 or TRBD2 (5 bases each). With 3 bases removed from V and 8 bases from J, the gap between germline ends came to 17 bases. CDR3 length equals 15 residues. The germline CDR1 and CDR2 sequences are SGHVS and FNYEAQ. CDR3 nucleotide sequence: TGTGCCAGCAGCTTCGAGGGGCGTGAATCGGACATTCAGTACTTC. It encodes CASSFEGRESDIQYF. Combining the CDR3 with reference TRBV7-6 and TRBJ2-4 gives the whole variable domain GAGVSQSPRYKVTKRGQDVALRCDPISGHVSLYWYRQALGQGPEFLTYFNYEAQQDKSGLPNDRFSAERPEGSISTLTIQRTEQRDSAMYRCASSFEGRESDIQYFGAGTRLSVL.

The rearrangement links TRBV6-2 or TRBV6-3 to TRBJ2-7; 14 nucleotides align to TRBD2. CDR1 is MNHEY and CDR2 is SVGEGT in the germline V gene. The CDR3 has 15 amino acids. V was pared by 6 bases and J by 7 bases, with 8 bases of the junction left unmatched. CDR3 in DNA: TGTGCCAGCAGCCCCGCGGGGACTAGCGGGAGTGAGCAGTACTTC. It codes for CASSPAGTSGSEQYF.

This chain connects TRBV7-4 to TRBJ2-1, with D possibly matching TRBD2 (6 bases). Germline-derived CDR1 and CDR2 are SGHVT and SQSDAQ. The CDR3 loop spans 13 amino acids. V shed 5 bases and J shed 10 bases, with 15 bases lying between them. CDR3 bases: TGTGCCAGCAGCCCTGGGACTGCCCAGGAGCAGTTCTTC. It is translated as CASSPGTAQEQFF.

This clonotype was detected only a few times. The CDR3 protein is CASSYQTANTEAFF. The CDR3 DNA reads as TGTGCCAGCAGTTACCAGACCGCCAACACTGAAGCTTTCTTT. This chain links TRBV6-2 or TRBV6-3 with TRBJ1-1; D ambiguous. The CDR3 has 14 residues. The germline V gene has CDR1 MNHEY and CDR2 SVGEGT. Trimming left V 2 bases short and J 2 bases short, with 9 bases between.

This clonotype has more than one count but fewer than ten. The chain recombines TRBV19 with TRBJ1-2; D call uncertain. The V end lost 3 bases, the J end lost 7 bases, and 9 bases lay between the germline ends. The CDR3 runs to 12 residues. CDR1 is LNHDA and CDR2 is SQIVND in the germline V gene (reference sequence). The CDR3 nucleotides read TGTGCCAGTAGTATGGGATCGATTGGCTACACCTTC. Translating it yields CASSMGSIGYTF. The full variable domain, its missing parts supplied by reference TRBV19 and TRBJ1-2, is DGGITQSPKYLFRKEGQNVTLSCEQNLNHDAMYWYRQDPGQGLRLIYYSQIVNDFQKGDIAEGYSVSREKKESFPLTVTSAQKNPTAFYLCASSMGSIGYTFGSGTRLTVV.

The chain couples TRBV4-1 to TRBJ2-5; D is perhaps TRBD1 (5 bases). CDR1 and CDR2 from the germline V gene are MGHRA and YSYEKL. The CDR3 is made up of 15 amino acids. V was clipped by 0 bases and J by 5 bases, with 13 bases between them. The CDR3 nucleotides read TGCGCCAGCAGCCAAGATATAGGGGTGAGGGAGACCCAGTACTTC. This sequence encodes CASSQDIGVRETQYF.

In its sample, this clonotype was seen many times. J is TRBJ2-7 and V is TRBV7-2; D remains unclear. Trimming pared 3 bases from V and 3 bases from J, leaving 6 bases between. This CDR3 has 12 amino acids. Germline V gives CDR1 SGHTA, CDR2 FQGNSA. The CDR3 DNA follows: TGTGCCAGCAGCTTTCAGGTCTACGAGCAGTACTTC. Amino acids: CASSFQVYEQYF.

This clonotype was counted a single time. Likely a read error: the CDR3 ends without its conserved phenylalanine or tryptophan. The J gene is TRBJ2-7, the V gene TRBV28; 13 bases align to TRBD2. Germline lookup yields CDR1 MDHEN and CDR2 SYDVKM. Trimming removed 5 bases from V and 3 bases from J; junction bases left unmatched: 7. CDR3 length equals 16 residues. CDR3 residues: CASSPPGTSGNYEQYL. DNA of the CDR3: TGTGCCAGCAGTCCACCCGGGACTAGCGGGAACTACGAGCAGTACTTA.

Notes on this clonotype: The final CDR3 position lacks the conserved phenylalanine or tryptophan, pointing to a likely read error. The rearrangement joins TRBV28 to TRBJ2-6; TRBD1 might be the D (5 bases). CDR3 length: 16 residues. Germline-derived CDR1 and CDR2 are MDHEN and SYDVKM. CDR3 DNA sequence: TGTGCCAGCAGGTGTGAAAGGGCCTCTGGGGCCACCGTCCTGACTTGC. This sequence encodes CASRCERASGATVLTC.

The rearrangement links TRBV12-3 or TRBV12-4 to TRBJ1-1; D call uncertain. Trimming stripped 2 bases from V and 5 bases from J, with 9 bases between. The CDR3 consists of 13 residues. The CDR3 sequence: CASSLLRRTEAFF. For the CDR3, the DNA is TGTGCCAGCAGTTTATTACGGAGAACTGAAGCTTTCTTT.

This chain links TRBV10-3 with TRBJ1-1, with unresolved D. In germline, CDR1 is ENHRY, CDR2 SYGVKD. V dropped 5 bases and J dropped 1 base, with 14 bases sitting between them. The CDR3 is made up of 15 amino acids. The CDR3 region has the DNA TGTGCCATCAGTTCCTCGGGGAAGGCGAACACTGAAGCTTTCTTT. This encodes CAISSSGKANTEAFF.

The V call is TRBV7-9, the J call TRBJ2-3, with D perhaps TRBD2 (5 bases). The CDR3 is 15 amino acids. The V and J ends lost 4 bases and 0 bases respectively, with 11 bases between them. CDR1 and CDR2 (germline): SEHNR, FQNEAQ (reference sequence). CDR3 nucleotides: TGTGCCAGCAGCTACCAAGCGGCGAGCACAGATACGCAGTATTTT. Translation: CASSYQAASTDTQYF.

This clonotype was counted at least ten times. The gene calls are TRBV7-8 and TRBJ2-3, with D possibly being TRBD1 (6 bases). This CDR3 region has 17 residues. Trimming cost V 5 bases and J 4 bases, with 22 bases left between them. Germline CDR1 is SGHVS and CDR2 is FQNEAQ. The CDR3 protein is CASSRGSDRVGSDTQYF. For the CDR3, the DNA is TGTGCCAGCAGCAGGGGGAGCGACAGAGTAGGTTCAGATACGCAGTATTTT.

This clonotype was seen once. At one end the junction does not follow the germline gene, possibly because of a read error. The V and J genes are TRBV7-2 and TRBJ2-4, with D possibly being TRBD1 (7 bases). This CDR3 is built from 16 residues. Germline loops: CDR1 SGHTA, CDR2 FQGNSA. DNA for the CDR3: TGTGACAGCAGCCCCGACAGGGCGGGGGCCAAAAACATTCAGTACTTC. It encodes CDSSPDRAGAKNIQYF.

This chain connects TRBV6-1 to TRBJ1-2; the D gene is possibly TRBD1 (5 bases). The V end was cut by 1 base, the J end by 7 bases, with 13 bases between. CDR1 and CDR2 from the germline V gene are MNHNS and SASEGT. The CDR3 has 14 residues. The CDR3 is CASSEVAGLSGYTF. For the CDR3, the DNA is TGTGCCAGCAGTGAAGTAGCAGGGCTGAGTGGCTACACCTTC.

This clonotype was observed a few times. This chain joins TRBV29-1 and TRBJ2-1; D might be TRBD2 (5 bases). The germline gives CDR1 SQVTM, CDR2 ANQGSEA. The germline V and J ends were trimmed by 4 bases and 7 bases, with 11 bases remaining between them. The CDR3 extends over 12 amino acids. The DNA of the CDR3 is TGCAGCGTTGTAGAGGGTCTGAATGAGCAGTTCTTC. Its translation: CSVVEGLNEQFF.

This clonotype appeared many times. The rearrangement joins TRBV25-1 to TRBJ2-7; 9 bases are shared with TRBD1. Germline CDR1 and CDR2: MGHDK and SYGVNS. The V gene end was trimmed by 4 bases and the J gene end by 6 bases; junction bases not matched to a gene: 10. This CDR3 has 15 residues. CDR3 nucleotides: TGTGCCAGCAGTGCCTACACCGGGACAGGGACCGAGCAGTACTTC. Translated: CASSAYTGTGTEQYF.

The V and J genes are TRBV20-1 and TRBJ2-1, with a possible D match to TRBD2 (5 bases). This CDR3 has 13 residues. CDR1 and CDR2 from the germline V gene are DFQATT and SNEGSKA (reference sequence). The V gene lost 3 bases and the J gene lost 3 bases, with 9 bases spanning the gap. CDR3 bases: TGCAGTGCTAGGGCCGCGGGCTACAATGAGCAGTTCTTC. It is translated as CSARAAGYNEQFF.

This clonotype was recorded many times. J is TRBJ1-1 and V is TRBV7-2, with D hard to call. V was cut by 0 bases and J by 5 bases, with 13 bases left in between. This CDR3 is built from 15 residues. Germline CDR1 is SGHTA and CDR2 is FQGNSA. The CDR3 DNA is TGTGCCAGCAGCTTAGCCGCTTTCCTTTTGACTGAAGCTTTCTTT. This gives the protein CASSLAAFLLTEAFF.

A remark on this clonotype: Possible read error: a much larger clone is one base away. This CDR3 fails to terminate in the conserved phenylalanine or tryptophan, so it likely reflects a read error. The rearrangement links TRBV12-3 or TRBV12-4 to TRBJ1-1; tentative D call: TRBD1 (6 bases). Trimming removed 6 bases at V and 9 bases at J, with 11 bases between. There are 11 residues in the CDR3. The chain's CDR3 is CASSKTGKAFV. Written as DNA, the CDR3 is TGTGCCAGCAGCAAGACAGGCAAAGCTTTCGTT.

The chain combines TRBV12-3 or TRBV12-4 with TRBJ1-2; 8 bases are shared with TRBD1. The CDR3 runs to 12 residues. Germline trimming cut 6 bases from V and 7 bases from J; bases unmatched to any gene: 4. CDR3 sequence (DNA): TGTGCCAGCAGCCCAGGGGGCTTTGGCTACACCTTC. It is translated as CASSPGGFGYTF.

A note on this clonotype: A much larger clone differs from this one at a single base, so this may be a read error. The gene calls are TRBV7-6 and TRBJ2-7, with TRBD1 as a possible D gene (5 bases). Deletions cut 2 bases from V and 2 bases from J, with 10 bases between. The CDR3 covers 14 residues. Germline CDR1 and CDR2: SGHVS and FNYEAQ. CDR3 in DNA: TGTGCCAGCAGCTTACAGGGTAACCCCTACGAGCAGTACTTC. It is translated as CASSLQGNPYEQYF. Looking up the rest from reference TRBV7-6 and TRBJ2-7 gives the full variable domain: GAGVSQSPRYKVTKRGQDVALRCDPISGHVSLYWYRQALGQGPEFLTYFNYEAQQDKSGLPNDRFSAERPEGSISTLTIQRTEQRDSAMYRCASSLQGNPYEQYFGPGTRLTVT.

The V and J genes are TRBV20-1 and TRBJ2-1; D not certain. Germline loops: CDR1 DFQATT, CDR2 SNEGSKA (reference sequence). The CDR3 is 15 residues long. CDR3 region: CRPIGPPVRYNEQFF. CDR3 nucleotides: TGCAGGCCAATCGGGCCCCCGGTTCGATACAATGAGCAGTTCTTC.

V usage is TRBV29-1 and J usage is TRBJ2-2; perhaps TRBD2 as D (7 bases). The CDR3 is 15 residues long. Germline values: CDR1 SQVTM, CDR2 ANQGSEA. Trimming took 0 bases from V and 4 from J, leaving 12 bases between them. The CDR3 DNA reads as TGCAGCGTTGAAGATCAACGGGGGGCCACCGGGGAGCTGTTTTTT. This encodes CSVEDQRGATGELFF.

The V gene is TRBV6-1, the J gene TRBJ1-2; D is unresolved. This CDR3 has 18 residues. The V and J ends lost 1 base and 4 bases respectively, with 22 bases between them. Germline values: CDR1 MNHNS, CDR2 SASEGT. CDR3 nucleotides: TGTGCCAGCAGTGAAGGGGGTGAGGTTACCCGCCGGTCCTATGGCTACACCTTC. This sequence encodes CASSEGGEVTRRSYGYTF.